The source of this TCR beta chain is a study of blood T cells in healthy people across ages. This clonotype was counted a few times. From germline, CDR1 is MDHEN and CDR2 SYDVKM. The CDR3 runs to 11 residues. Deletions cut 5 bases from V and 14 bases from J, with 13 bases between. Primed by a sample-barcoded 5' primer and a J-beta primer mix, a second PCR proceeded for roughly 6 to 12 cycles. Each cDNA molecule received a tag from a template-switch adaptor that had 12 random nucleotides. TCRdb independently ran MiXCR on the 5' RACE reads; one entry per CDR3 protein. The sample records about 780,000 distinct CDR3 sequences, 35% to 50% being singletons.

The material sequenced was blood. The sequence derives from a man older than 75 in good health. This chain joins TRBV28 and TRBJ2-1; the D call may be TRBD1 or TRBD2 (6 bases each). CDR3 DNA: TGTGCCAGCAGTCGAAGGGGGAGGAAGTTCTTC. This gives the protein CASSRRGRKFF.